One and the same sample provided the 14 T cell receptor beta chains below, sequenced in a study of Tregs in tolerant kidney transplant recipients. Assay used: immunoSEQ multiplex PCR; TCRdb lists only in-frame clones, some missing. The table includes over 60,000 clones, 85% to 90% detected once. The sequences come from CD4+ T cells from blood, collected before the transplant. These receptors were taken from a human donor who received a combined kidney and bone marrow transplant.

The V and J genes are TRBV28 and TRBJ2-1; D is perhaps TRBD2 (5 bases). V was cut by 9 bases and J by 8 bases, with 11 bases left in between. This CDR3 is built from 11 residues. Germline values: CDR1 MDHEN, CDR2 SYDVKM. The CDR3 region is CASHLRDEQFF. The CDR3 nucleotides are TGTGCCAGTCACCTGAGGGATGAGCAGTTCTTC.

This sequence joins TRBV7-9 and TRBJ1-1; maybe TRBD1 (6 bases). Looked up from germline, CDR1 is SEHNR and CDR2 is FQNEAQ (reference sequence). Trimming left V 6 bases short and J 1 base short, with 12 bases between. The CDR3 has 14 residues. CDR3 coding DNA: TGTGCCAGCAGTCGTTCCAGGGGGAACACTGAAGCTTTCTTT. This encodes CASSRSRGNTEAFF.

This sequence joins TRBV28 and TRBJ1-4; D perhaps matches TRBD1 (6 bases). V lost 6 bases to trimming and J lost 7 bases, with 15 bases between them. The CDR3 length is 14 residues. Germline V gives CDR1 MDHEN, CDR2 SYDVKM. The CDR3 bases are TGTGCCAGCAGCTCGGGGGGCTGGGGTGAAAAACTGTTTTTT. Residues: CASSSGGWGEKLFF.

V is TRBV14 and J is TRBJ2-5; the match to TRBD2 covers 14 bases. The V gene's germline CDR1 is SGHDN and CDR2 FVKESK. The CDR3 is 18 residues long. Trimming took 1 base from V and 5 from J; bases not matched to a gene: 9. The CDR3 DNA follows: TGTGCCAGCAGCCAAGCTCCGGGACTAGCGGGAGAATGGGAGACCCAGTACTTC. Translation: CASSQAPGLAGEWETQYF.

The rearrangement links TRBV7-9 to TRBJ2-5; TRBD2 aligns across 8 bases. With V trimmed by 2 bases and J by 0 bases, 5 bases remained unmatched. The germline V gene has CDR1 SEHNR and CDR2 FQNEAQ (reference sequence). The CDR3 sequence is 16 residues long. CDR3 nucleotide sequence: TGTGCCAGCAGCTTACTAGCGGGCACGTACCAAGAGACCCAGTACTTC. Its translation: CASSLLAGTYQETQYF.

This chain connects TRBV19 to TRBJ2-7; 9 bases are shared with TRBD1. The trim removed 5 bases at V and 2 bases at J, leaving 10 bases unmatched. The CDR3 loop spans 16 amino acids. Per germline, CDR1 LNHDA and CDR2 SQIVND (reference sequence). CDR3 coding DNA: TGTGCCAGTAGTGGGGGGACAGGGATAAGGACCTACGAGCAGTACTTC. It specifies CASSGGTGIRTYEQYF.

This chain joins TRBV7-9 and TRBJ2-3, with TRBD2 matching 14 bases. Per the germline V gene, CDR1 is SEHNR and CDR2 is FQNEAQ (reference sequence). Trimming at V came to 0 bases and at J to 6 bases, leaving 5 bases not matched to a gene. This CDR3 has 17 residues. The CDR3 reads CASSLAMGLAGVDTQYF. The DNA for the CDR3 is TGTGCCAGCAGCTTAGCCATGGGACTAGCGGGAGTTGATACGCAGTATTTT.

To note about this clone: The junction and the germline gene differ at one end; a read error may be behind it. The chain uses TRBV28 and TRBJ1-3; D gene ambiguous. Germline V lookup: CDR1 MDHEN, CDR2 SYDVKM. The CDR3 has 11 residues. The CDR3 DNA reads TGTGCCAGCAGCCATCTGGGCTTACCGCATTTT. This gives the protein CASSHLGLPHF. Combining the CDR3 with reference TRBV28 and TRBJ1-3 gives the whole variable domain DVKVTQSSRYLVKRTGEKVFLECVQDMDHENMFWYRQDPGLGLRLIYFSYDVKMKEKGDIPEGYSVSREKKERFSLILESASTNQTSMYLCASSHLGLPHFGEGSWLTVV.

This clone was seen more than once but under ten times. The chain links TRBV9 to TRBJ2-5; D uncertain. Germline lookup yields CDR1 SGDLS and CDR2 YYNGEE. V was trimmed by 0 bases and J by 5 bases, leaving 11 bases between them. This CDR3 spans 14 amino acids. Here the CDR3 DNA reads TGTGCCAGCAGCGTAGGTGTAACTTATGAGACCCAGTACTTC. Encoded protein: CASSVGVTYETQYF.

V usage is TRBV5-4 and J usage is TRBJ1-3; 8 positions match TRBD1. V was clipped by 6 bases and J by 1 base; unmatched bases: 6. The CDR3 runs 15 residues. Germline V CDR1 and CDR2: SGHNT, YYREEE (reference sequence). CDR3: CASTSGGDSGNTIYF. Here the CDR3 DNA reads TGTGCCAGCACCTCAGGGGGCGATTCTGGAAACACCATATATTTT.

V usage is TRBV29-1 and J usage is TRBJ2-5; D remains unclear. CDR1 and CDR2 from the germline V gene are SQVTM and ANQGSEA. The CDR3 consists of 13 residues. The V end was cut by 4 bases, the J end by 1 base, with 10 bases between. The CDR3 protein is CSVAQVLQETQYF. The CDR3 coding sequence is TGCAGCGTTGCTCAGGTACTCCAAGAGACCCAGTACTTC.

In its sample, this clone was seen a few times. The chain recombines TRBV4-3 with TRBJ2-7; D not certain. The V and J ends lost 1 base and 7 bases respectively, with 8 bases between them. The CDR3 spans 12 residues. Germline V gives CDR1 LGHNA, CDR2 YSLEER. As DNA, the CDR3 is TGCGCCAGCAGCCAAGGAGTCAGGGAGCAGTACTTC. It specifies CASSQGVREQYF.

The V gene is TRBV2, the J gene TRBJ2-3; weak D call: TRBD2 (6 bases). The CDR3 runs 15 residues. Trimming shortened V by 7 bases and J by 4 bases, and 18 bases separated the two germline ends. The germline V gene has CDR1 SNHLY and CDR2 FYNNEI. The CDR3 is CASIADGGVPDTQYF. DNA of the CDR3: TGTGCCAGCATAGCAGACGGAGGGGTGCCAGATACGCAGTATTTT.

This rearrangement joins TRBV7-9 to TRBJ2-1; 13 nucleotides match TRBD2. With V trimmed by 3 bases and J by 3 bases, 5 bases remained unmatched. The CDR3 consists of 17 residues. Germline assignment: CDR1 SEHNR and CDR2 FQNEAQ (reference sequence). Here the CDR3 reads CASSLGTSGIFYNEQFF. The CDR3 DNA reads as TGTGCCAGCAGCTTGGGGACTAGCGGGATCTTCTACAATGAGCAGTTCTTC.